Below, 26 T cell receptor beta chains from the same sample are listed, as sequenced in a study of spatial heterogeneity in lung cancer. As to time point: blood at routine non-recurrence follow-up after resection. Unsorted whole RNA of tumor, nontumor lung or frozen PBMC was sequenced. TCRdb independently ran MiXCR on the 5' RACE reads; one entry per CDR3 protein. The sample includes some 120,000 distinct CDR3 sequences, 9% to 15% of them seen just once. Sequencing was performed on PBMCs, taken at follow-up. Every receptor here comes from a male donor with early-stage non-small cell lung cancer.

This clonotype has a count of ten or more. The chain has TRBV6-5 and TRBJ1-5; 8 bases agree with TRBD1. This CDR3 is 14 amino acids long. CDR1 and CDR2 from the germline V gene are MNHEY and SVGAGI. V trimming: 6 bases; J trimming: 6 bases; junction bases outside the gene matches: 7. The CDR3 region is CASRKTGVGQPQHF. The CDR3 DNA reads as TGTGCCAGCAGGAAGACAGGGGTAGGTCAGCCCCAGCATTTT.

This clonotype came up many times. Here the CDR3 reads CASSQQGLGTEAFF. In DNA, the CDR3 is TGCGCCAGCAGCCAACAGGGGTTGGGGACTGAAGCTTTCTTT. The V call is TRBV5-1, the J call TRBJ1-1; 7 bases align to TRBD1. J gave up 5 bases and V 4 bases, and 8 bases lay outside the gene matches. Germline V lookup: CDR1 SGHRS, CDR2 YFSETQ. CDR3 length: 14 amino acids.

This sequence joins TRBV20-1 and TRBJ2-3; 9 bases align to TRBD2. The CDR3 is 15 amino acids. Germline V lookup: CDR1 DFQATT, CDR2 SNEGSKA (reference sequence). The ends lost 2 bases at V and 5 bases at J; junction bases unmatched: 8. CDR3 protein: CSARSGTSLIDTQYF. The CDR3 coding sequence is TGCAGTGCTAGATCCGGGACTAGCCTAATAGATACGCAGTATTTT.

V and J are TRBV5-4 and TRBJ2-5; D is perhaps TRBD2 (5 bases). The CDR3 consists of 13 residues. Deletions cut 4 bases from V and 2 bases from J, with 9 bases between. Germline CDR1 SGHNT, CDR2 YYREEE (reference sequence). CDR3 loop: CASSLSGQETQYF. The CDR3 coding sequence is TGTGCCAGCAGCCTGAGCGGACAAGAGACCCAGTACTTC.

Only a few counts were recorded for this clonotype. This rearrangement joins TRBV9 to TRBJ1-5, with a tentative D call TRBD1 (5 bases). With 2 bases removed from V and 5 bases from J, the gap between germline ends came to 14 bases. This CDR3 contains 15 residues. Germline loops: CDR1 SGDLS, CDR2 YYNGEE. The DNA for the CDR3 is TGTGCCAGCAGCGTTCGGGCAGGGCCTGATCAGCCCCAGCATTTT. Encoded protein: CASSVRAGPDQPQHF.

This clonotype was counted many times. The chain is built from TRBV29-1 and TRBJ2-5; maybe TRBD2 (6 bases). The CDR3 covers 13 residues. The V and J ends lost 6 bases and 2 bases respectively, with 13 bases between them. Germline V gives CDR1 SQVTM, CDR2 ANQGSEA. The CDR3: CSVLILAQETQYF. DNA for the CDR3: TGCAGCGTCTTGATACTAGCTCAAGAGACCCAGTACTTC.

This clonotype was picked up a small number of times. V usage is TRBV18 and J usage is TRBJ2-5; D not resolved. Germline V gives CDR1 KGHSH, CDR2 LQKENI. Trimming left V 1 base short and J 2 bases short, with 5 bases between. This CDR3 region has 13 residues. CDR3 in DNA: TGTGCCAGCTCACCACAACAGCAAGAGACCCAGTACTTC. It yields the protein CASSPQQQETQYF.

V usage is TRBV4-1 and J usage is TRBJ1-4; 7 nucleotides line up with TRBD1. The CDR3 is 16 amino acids. Germline loops: CDR1 MGHRA, CDR2 YSYEKL. V dropped 0 bases and J dropped 8; count of bases not matched to a gene: 9. Here the CDR3 reads CASSQELQGSYEKLFF. The CDR3 nucleotides read TGCGCCAGCAGCCAAGAGTTACAGGGGAGTTACGAAAAACTGTTTTTT.

This clonotype was detected only a few times. J is TRBJ1-4 and V is TRBV5-1; the D is unclear. Germline V CDR1 and CDR2: SGHRS, YFSETQ. The V end lost 0 bases, the J end lost 5 bases, and 11 bases lay between the germline ends. The length of the CDR3 is 15 residues. CDR3 amino acids: CASSLGSSGNEKLFF. CDR3 nucleotide sequence: TGCGCCAGCAGCTTGGGAAGCTCGGGCAATGAAAAACTGTTTTTT.

This sequence joins TRBV28 and TRBJ2-7, with TRBD1 identical over 7 bases. This CDR3 has 15 residues. The germline V gene has CDR1 MDHEN and CDR2 SYDVKM. J lost 1 base, V lost 3 bases, and 6 bases had no gene match. The CDR3 here is CASSFSGTASYEQYF. The CDR3 region has the DNA TGTGCCAGCAGTTTTTCGGGGACAGCTTCCTACGAGCAGTACTTC.

The rearrangement joins TRBV5-8 to TRBJ2-5; D possibly corresponds to TRBD2 (5 bases). V gave up 2 bases and J gave up 4 bases, with 12 bases separating them. Per germline, CDR1 SGHTS and CDR2 YDEGEE. There are 14 residues in the CDR3. The CDR3 protein is CASSLGFGIETQYF. The CDR3 DNA reads TGTGCCAGCAGCTTAGGGTTCGGGATAGAGACCCAGTACTTC.

J is TRBJ2-5 and V is TRBV28; D is perhaps TRBD1 or TRBD2 (5 bases each). This CDR3 contains 13 residues. Germline lookup yields CDR1 MDHEN and CDR2 SYDVKM. V was trimmed by 6 bases and J by 1 base, leaving 9 bases between them. The CDR3 is CASRAGSQETQYF. CDR3 in DNA: TGTGCCAGCAGGGCAGGGAGCCAAGAGACCCAGTACTTC.

The sample holds many counts of this clonotype. The chain combines TRBV4-2 with TRBJ2-5; TRBD2 is a possible D gene (6 bases). Trimming stripped 5 bases from V and 7 bases from J, with 17 bases between. The germline CDR1 and CDR2 sequences are LGHNA and YNFKEQ. The CDR3 sequence is 14 residues long. The CDR3 protein is CASSTFSGLRTQYF. CDR3 sequence (DNA): TGTGCCAGCAGCACCTTTAGCGGCCTCCGGACCCAGTACTTC.

Only a few counts were recorded for this clonotype. J is TRBJ2-6 and V is TRBV11-2; TRBD2 is a possible D gene (6 bases). Germline V lookup: CDR1 SGHAT, CDR2 FQNNGV. Trimming pared 3 bases from V and 0 bases from J, leaving 12 bases between. The CDR3 sequence is 17 residues long. The CDR3 reads CASSFGGTFSGANVLTF. The CDR3 bases are TGTGCCAGCAGCTTTGGGGGGACCTTCTCTGGGGCCAACGTCCTGACTTTC.

This clonotype was detected a few times. Here the CDR3 DNA reads TGTGCCAGCAGCTTAAGAGGACCGCTGGCTGGAGAGACCCAGTACTTC. Protein: CASSLRGPLAGETQYF. This chain connects TRBV7-9 to TRBJ2-5; unclear D gene. The V and J ends lost 2 bases and 4 bases respectively, with 17 bases between them. The germline V gene has CDR1 SEHNR and CDR2 FQNEAQ (reference sequence). This CDR3 contains 16 residues.

This clonotype has just a few counts. The CDR3 loop reads CASSYAGGYYGYTF. CDR3 nucleotide sequence: TGTGCCAGCAGTTACGCAGGGGGCTACTATGGCTACACCTTC. This rearrangement joins TRBV6-5 to TRBJ1-2; the match to TRBD1 covers 8 bases. This CDR3 contains 14 residues. V gave up 2 bases and J gave up 3 bases; unmatched junction bases: 2. Germline values: CDR1 MNHEY, CDR2 SVGAGI.

The table lists this clonotype with a few counts. The chain is built from TRBV15 and TRBJ2-7; D is unclear. V was pared by 0 bases and J by 0 bases, with 9 bases between. Germline lookup yields CDR1 LNHNV and CDR2 YYDKDF (reference sequence). This CDR3 has 15 residues. The chain's CDR3 is CATSRDMGSSYEQYF. The DNA for the CDR3 is TGTGCCACCAGCAGAGATATGGGTAGCTCCTACGAGCAGTACTTC. Using reference TRBV15 and TRBJ2-7 for the parts outside the CDR3, the full variable domain is DAMVIQNPRYQVTQFGKPVTLSCSQTLNHNVMYWYQQKSSQAPKLLFHYYDKDFNNEADTPDNFQSRRPNTSFCFLDIRSPGLGDTAMYLCATSRDMGSSYEQYFGPGTRLTVT.

The sample holds many counts of this clonotype. V gene TRBV29-1 combines with J gene TRBJ2-7; 8 bases map to TRBD1. The CDR3 runs 11 residues. The germline CDR1 and CDR2 sequences are SQVTM and ANQGSEA. Trimming at V came to 7 bases and at J to 3 bases, leaving 2 bases not matched to a gene. This chain's CDR3 is CSGGQGYEQYF. The DNA for the CDR3 is TGCAGCGGTGGACAGGGCTACGAGCAGTACTTC.

This clonotype has a count of ten or more. The rearrangement joins TRBV12-3 or TRBV12-4 to TRBJ1-2; D is unclear. The CDR3 contains 14 residues. Trimming cost V 6 bases and J 4 bases, with 15 bases left between them. CDR3 amino acids: CASSSREASYGYTF. In DNA form, the CDR3 reads TGTGCCAGCAGCTCGCGTGAGGCGAGCTATGGCTACACCTTC.

The chain employs TRBV7-2 and TRBJ2-1; D may correspond to TRBD1 or TRBD2 (5 bases each). This CDR3 has 14 amino acids. From germline, CDR1 is SGHTA and CDR2 FQGNSA. V dropped 6 bases and J dropped 9 bases, with 18 bases sitting between them. As DNA, the CDR3 is TGTGCCAGCAGTCTACTTCGGGGCGCGGGTGAGCAGTTCTTC. Translation: CASSLLRGAGEQFF.

This clonotype came up a few times. The genes are TRBV12-3 or TRBV12-4 and TRBJ2-5, with D unclear. The length of the CDR3 is 14 residues. Trimming shortened V by 4 bases and J by 5 bases, and 14 bases separated the two germline ends. The CDR3 coding sequence is TGTGCCAGCAGTTCAAAAAAAAGGGCGGAGACCCAGTACTTC. It translates to CASSSKKRAETQYF.

This clonotype showed up just a few times. V and J are TRBV20-1 and TRBJ2-7; no clear D gene. The germline gives CDR1 DFQATT, CDR2 SNEGSKA (reference sequence). The V gene lost 5 bases and the J gene lost 1 base, with 12 bases spanning the gap. The CDR3 runs to 13 residues. Here the CDR3 DNA reads TGCAGTGCTCCAGAGGACGGATCCTACGAGCAGTACTTC. This sequence encodes CSAPEDGSYEQYF.

V gene TRBV3-1 combines with J gene TRBJ1-6; weak D call: TRBD1 (6 bases). CDR1 is LGHDT and CDR2 is YNNKEL in the germline V gene (reference sequence). Trimming removed 2 bases from V and 8 bases from J, with 16 bases in between. This CDR3 region has 16 residues. The CDR3 protein is CASSQPRGQGHSPLHF. In nucleotides, the CDR3 is TGTGCCAGCAGCCAACCCAGGGGCCAGGGGCATTCACCCCTCCACTTT.

This sequence joins TRBV20-1 and TRBJ2-7; 12 bases line up with TRBD2. This CDR3 is built from 16 residues. Germline CDR1 DFQATT, CDR2 SNEGSKA (reference sequence). With V trimmed by 0 bases and J by 4 bases, 7 bases remained unmatched. CDR3 region: CSARDSRLAGEYEQYF. The CDR3 region has the DNA TGCAGTGCTAGAGATTCCCGACTAGCGGGGGAATACGAGCAGTACTTC.

Remarks on this clonotype: The junction differs from germline at one of its ends, possibly a read error. The chain employs TRBV3-1 and TRBJ2-5; 8 nucleotides line up with TRBD1. The CDR3 has 15 amino acids. CDR1 LGHDT and CDR2 YNNKEL come from the germline V gene (reference sequence). CDR3 bases: TGTGCCAGCAGCCAACGACGGGCAGGGGGCCCCCGGGCTCACTTC. This sequence encodes CASSQRRAGGPRAHF.

In this sample, this clonotype turned up many times. The chain recombines TRBV6-5 with TRBJ2-1, with 8 bases fitting TRBD2. The trim removed 3 bases at V and 4 bases at J, leaving 11 bases unmatched. Germline V gene data show CDR1 as MNHEY and CDR2 as SVGAGI. The CDR3 loop spans 17 amino acids. The CDR3 nucleotides read TGTGCCAGCAGTTATCACCAGCGGGGGAGGTCTTACAATGAGCAGTTCTTC. Its protein product is CASSYHQRGRSYNEQFF.